Reported below is one T cell receptor beta chain. Antigen specificity is unknown. Second doses at about 4 or about 12 weeks were pooled. This table comes from immunoSEQ multiplex PCR, and its TCRdb copy is limited to in-frame clones, with some not included. The data show 130,000 to 150,000 clones, about nine tenths seen once. These data belong to a study of T cell responses to AZD1222 COVID-19 vaccine. Broader study findings: Donors were largely white British and mainly female; clonal diversity was possibly underestimated.

The CDR3 extends over 17 amino acids. Germline V gene data show CDR1 as MNHEY and CDR2 as SVGEGT. V gave up 0 bases and J gave up 3 bases, with 15 bases separating them. The material was peripheral blood, obtained 28 days after the second AZD1222 dose. This sequence originates from an adult who received the AZD1222 COVID-19 vaccine. The rearrangement joins TRBV6-2 or TRBV6-3 to TRBJ1-5, with a possible D match to TRBD1 (6 bases). The CDR3 nucleotides read TGTGCCAGCAGTTACTCGCTAACAGGGCCGAACAATCAGCCCCAGCATTTT. This encodes CASSYSLTGPNNQPQHF.